The rows below give T cell receptor beta chains drawn from one sample of a study of OX40 agonist ivuxolimab in advanced cancers. The repertoire was sequenced with immunoSEQ multiplex PCR; TCRdb's copy has only in-frame clones and lacks some. The sample lists about 90,000 clones, around 90% occurring once. The material sequenced was CD4+ or CD8+ T cells sorted from blood, taken in a trial of the OX40 agonist ivuxolimab. The receptors were sampled from an adult with an advanced solid tumor such as melanoma, head and neck, liver or kidney cancer. Both conserved end residues are part of each CDR3. A D gene is named only where the DNA matches it firmly. Some rows have no size entry. The others give once, few or many, or a class for an expanded clone.

j_call d_call clone_size v_call cdr3_nt cdr3_aa
TRBJ2-3 TRBD2 NA TRBV14 TGTGCCAGCAGCCCGGGACTAGCGGGAGATACGCAGTATTTT CASSPGLAGDTQYF
TRBJ2-7 TRBD2 NA TRBV6-1 TGTGCCAGCAGTGAAAGGGGGGGACTAGCGGGAGAGGACTACGAGCAGTACTTC CASSERGGLAGEDYEQYF
TRBJ2-1 NA NA TRBV28 TGTGCCAGCAGCATGGTGGGCTGGAGGAACTACAATGAGCAGTTCTTC CASSMVGWRNYNEQFF
TRBJ2-5 NA once TRBV30 TGTGCCTGGAGAATACGAGAGACCCAGTACTTC CAWRIRETQYF
TRBJ2-7 TRBD2 NA TRBV4-1 TGCGCCAGCAGCCAAGAAGAGACTAGCGGGAAAGAGCAGTACTTC CASSQEETSGKEQYF
TRBJ2-2 TRBD1 NA TRBV10-3 TGTGCCATCAGTGAGTCTTGGGACAGGTCTAGAGTTACCGGGGAGCTGTTTTTT CAISESWDRSRVTGELFF
TRBJ1-3 NA NA TRBV30 TGTGCCTGGAGCCGGGCAGGGACTGGAAACACCATATATTTT CAWSRAGTGNTIYF
TRBJ2-2 NA NA TRBV4-1 TGCGCCAGCAGTGGGACTGTAGGTACCGGGGAGCTGTTTTTT CASSGTVGTGELFF
TRBJ1-2 NA NA TRBV11-3 TGTGCCAGCAGCGTCTCCACCGGGACCGGGTATGGCTACACCTTC CASSVSTGTGYGYTF
TRBJ2-1 NA NA TRBV11-2 TGTGCCAGCAGCCAGGACAACTTAAATGAGCAGTTCTTC CASSQDNLNEQFF
TRBJ2-3 NA NA TRBV19 TGTGCCAGTAGTATCCAGCGGAGCACAGATACGCAGTATTTT CASSIQRSTDTQYF
TRBJ2-1 TRBD2 NA TRBV19 TGTGCCAGTAGTATACTGTTCCTAGCGGGTGGGGAGCAGTTCTTC CASSILFLAGGEQFF
TRBJ2-1 NA NA TRBV28 TGTGCCAGCTCCTACGGGGACCTTCGACTCTTC CASSYGDLRLF
TRBJ2-1 TRBD2 NA TRBV6-6 TGTGCCAGCAGGAGCGGGAGGGCCGGAAATGAGCAGTTCTTC CASRSGRAGNEQFF
TRBJ1-1 TRBD1 NA TRBV11-2 TGTGCCAGCAGCTCCAAGGGGCAGGGGGCTTGGAACACTGAAGCTTTCTTT CASSSKGQGAWNTEAFF
TRBJ1-1 NA NA TRBV4-1 TGCGCCAGCAGCCCGCAGGGGAGGACTGAAGCTTTCTTT CASSPQGRTEAFF
TRBJ2-1 NA NA TRBV10-1 TGCGCCAGCAGGGGTGGAGCGGGTGCTGAGCAGTTCTTC CASRGGAGAEQFF
TRBJ2-1 TRBD2 NA TRBV10-2 TGCGCCAGCAGGAGCGGGAGCCGTTATGAGCAGTTCTTC CASRSGSRYEQFF
TRBJ2-7 NA NA TRBV7-6 TGTGCCAGCAGCTCAGGACTCTCCTACGAGCAGTACTTC CASSSGLSYEQYF
TRBJ2-5 NA NA TRBV12-5 TGTGCTACTTCGGGGCTGTCACAAGAGACCCAGTACTTC CATSGLSQETQYF
TRBJ2-7 NA NA TRBV27 TGTGCCAGCAGTTCCCTTAGCTCCTACGAGCAGTACTTC CASSSLSSYEQYF
TRBJ2-7 NA NA TRBV6-5 TGTGCCAGCAGTTCGGTCGGTTACGAGCAGTACTTC CASSSVGYEQYF
TRBJ2-7 TRBD2 many TRBV6-1 TGTGCCAGCAGTGAAGGGACTAGCGGCTCCTACGAGCAGTACTTC CASSEGTSGSYEQYF
TRBJ2-7 NA NA TRBV6-5 TGTGCCAGCAGTTACCTCGGGACCAAACCCTACGAGCAGTACTTC CASSYLGTKPYEQYF
TRBJ2-1 TRBD2 NA TRBV9 TGTGCCAGCAGCGTTAGAGCGGGGATTTACAATGAGCAGTTCTTC CASSVRAGIYNEQFF
TRBJ1-1 TRBD1 NA TRBV4-1 TGCGCCAGCAGCCAAGAGGACAGGGTGCAAGCTTTCTTT CASSQEDRVQAFF
TRBJ1-1 NA NA TRBV6-6 TGTGCCAGCAGTTATTTAGACAGGACTGAAGCTTTCTTT CASSYLDRTEAFF
TRBJ2-7 NA NA TRBV27 TGTGCCAGCAGTTTTAAAGGGACCCTCTACGAGCAGTACTTC CASSFKGTLYEQYF
TRBJ1-2 NA NA TRBV2 TGTGCCGCCCCCGGGACATCATATGGCTACACCTTC CAAPGTSYGYTF
TRBJ2-1 TRBD2 NA TRBV7-3 TGTGCCAGCAGCTTGGTTGCGGGAGACAATGAGCAGTTCTTC CASSLVAGDNEQFF
TRBJ2-7 TRBD1 once TRBV23-1 TGCGCCAGCAGTCTAAGGCAGGGGGCAGGATACGAGCAGTACTTC CASSLRQGAGYEQYF
TRBJ2-7 NA NA TRBV15 TGTGCCACCGCGGAGGGTGATGCCTACGAGCAGTACTTC CATAEGDAYEQYF
TRBJ2-7 NA NA TRBV5-6 TGTGCCAGCAGCTTGTGGGGGGCCGCCTACGAGCAGTACTTC CASSLWGAAYEQYF
TRBJ1-1 NA NA TRBV7-2 TGTGCCAGCAGCTTAGTCGACACTGAAGCTTTCTTT CASSLVDTEAFF